Listed below are T cell receptor beta chains from one sample, sequenced in a study of shared clonotypes between healthy human individuals. Measured with immunoSEQ multiplex PCR; TCRdb has only the in-frame clones, and not every one. The repertoire has millions of clones, approximately 94% of them found once; the top ten carry 0.9% to 1.4%. The specimen sequenced was naive CD8+ T cells sorted from blood. Every receptor here comes from a man younger than 30 in good health. Both conserved end residues are part of each CDR3. A D gene is named only where the DNA matches it firmly. Not all rows give a size; the values are once, few, many and, for expanded clones, a class.

TGTGCCAGCAGCTACTCAGCGGGAGAAGTGGGGGCCTACGAGCAGTACTTC,CASSYSAGEVGAYEQYF,TRBJ2-7,TRBD2,TRBV7-2,NA
TGTGCCAGCAGCTCGACACAAGCCGACAGGGGGCCCACTGAAGCTTTCTTT,CASSSTQADRGPTEAFF,TRBJ1-1,TRBD1,TRBV7-9,NA
TGTGCCAGCAGCTTGGGGACTAGCGAGTACCAAGAGACCCAGTACTTC,CASSLGTSEYQETQYF,TRBJ2-5,TRBD2,TRBV7-9,NA
TGTGCCAGCAGCGTAGTTGGGACAGATACGCAGTATTTT,CASSVVGTDTQYF,TRBJ2-3,NA,TRBV9,NA
TGTGCCAGTTCGGGGGATGAGCAGTTCTTC,CASSGDEQFF,TRBJ2-1,NA,TRBV5-6,NA
TGTGCCAGTAGTATGGGATTCAGTTATGAGCAGTTCTTC,CASSMGFSYEQFF,TRBJ2-1,NA,TRBV19,NA
TGTGCCAGCAGCTTGGGCCAGGGGGCTTTCGATGAGCAGTTCTTC,CASSLGQGAFDEQFF,TRBJ2-1,TRBD1,TRBV5-4,NA
TGCGCCAGCAGCCAAGACGGAGTCACAGATACGCAGTATTTT,CASSQDGVTDTQYF,TRBJ2-3,NA,TRBV4-3,NA
TGTGCCAGCAGCTTGGCAGGGGCGCAAACTGAAGCTTTCTTT,CASSLAGAQTEAFF,TRBJ1-1,NA,TRBV7-9,NA
TGCGCCAGCAGCTTACTCACTAGCGGGGATGATACGCAGTATTTT,CASSLLTSGDDTQYF,TRBJ2-3,TRBD2,TRBV5-1,NA
TGCGCCAGCAGCCAAGATCTACAGCATCACCCCTACGAGCAGTACTTC,CASSQDLQHHPYEQYF,TRBJ2-7,NA,TRBV4-3,NA
TGTGCCAGCAGCCCCTCCCGGGGGACAGACCCTTCTGGTAACACCATATATTTT,CASSPSRGTDPSGNTIYF,TRBJ1-3,TRBD1,TRBV7-9,once
TGTGCCAGCAGTCTTGGACACGCTATTGAAGCTTTCTTT,CASSLGHAIEAFF,TRBJ1-1,NA,TRBV6-1,NA
TGTGCCAGCAGCTTAGCCTGGGGGTACGAGCAGTACTTC,CASSLAWGYEQYF,TRBJ2-7,NA,TRBV11-2,NA
TGTGCCAGCAGTTTACGGGGCACGGTCAACTACGAGCAGTACTTC,CASSLRGTVNYEQYF,TRBJ2-7,NA,TRBV27,NA
TGTGCCTGGGAGGGGGCCTCCTTGAATGAGCAGTTCTTC,CAWEGASLNEQFF,TRBJ2-1,TRBD1,TRBV30,NA
TGTGCCAGCAGTTCGCAGACTAGCGAGCAGTTCTTC,CASSSQTSEQFF,TRBJ2-1,TRBD2,TRBV6-5,NA